This entry lists 32 T cell receptor beta chains sequenced from one sample in a study of cytomegalovirus exposure and HLA in healthy donors (dated by TCRdb to about 2017). The library was generated by the immunoSEQ multiplex PCR assay. The multiplex PCR relied on a mix of 60 forward primers for TCR Vbeta segments and 13 reverse primers for TCR Jbeta segments. TCRdb mirrors the immuneACCESS table, restricted to in-frame sequences. Some clones are absent from its copies; in checked studies, under half trace to an unresolved V gene, and the reason for the others is unknown. For this sample the table gives approximately 190,000 clones, of which more than 75% were detected only once. In total, the top ten clones hold about 0.8% of the sample. The sample was PBMCs. Source of these receptors: a woman aged 18-29 years in good health and CMV-seronegative.

J is TRBJ1-5 and V is TRBV28, with TRBD1 matching over 9 bases. This CDR3 region has 15 residues. CDR1 is MDHEN, CDR2 SYDVKM, per germline. The V gene end was trimmed by 6 bases and the J gene end by 4 bases; junction bases not matched to a gene: 7. The CDR3 region is CASSRRGQGNQPQHF. CDR3 nucleotide sequence: TGTGCCAGCAGCCGAAGGGGACAGGGTAATCAGCCCCAGCATTTT.

V gene TRBV9 combines with J gene TRBJ2-2; 10 nucleotides line up with TRBD2. The CDR3 consists of 18 residues. Germline loops: CDR1 SGDLS, CDR2 YYNGEE. Trimming at V came to 0 bases and at J to 4 bases, leaving 9 bases not matched to a gene. The CDR3 DNA sequence: TGTGCCAGCAGCGTAGCGGCTAGCGGGAGTGCGGTCACCGGGGAGCTGTTTTTT. Translation: CASSVAASGSAVTGELFF. The complete variable domain, with remaining parts taken from reference TRBV9 and TRBJ2-2, reads DSGVTQTPKHLITATGQRVTLRCSPRSGDLSVYWYQQSLDQGLQFLIQYYNGEERAKGNILERFSAQQFPDLHSELNLSSLELGDSALYFCASSVAASGSAVTGELFFGEGSRLTVL.

The genes are TRBV6-6 and TRBJ2-7, with TRBD1 matching over 7 bases. The CDR3 covers 15 residues. The germline gives CDR1 MNHNY, CDR2 SVGAGI (reference sequence). Trimming removed 6 bases from V and 2 bases from J; junction bases left unmatched: 10. The CDR3 region has the DNA TGTGCCAGCAGCTCGTCGGGACAGTTCGCCTACGAGCAGTACTTC. It encodes CASSSSGQFAYEQYF.

The chain has TRBV5-1 and TRBJ2-3; perhaps TRBD2 as D (6 bases). V was pared by 0 bases and J by 0 bases, with 11 bases between. Germline lookup yields CDR1 SGHRS and CDR2 YFSETQ. This CDR3 comprises 16 residues. The CDR3 is CASSLGGDTSTDTQYF. In nucleotides, the CDR3 is TGCGCCAGCAGCTTGGGCGGGGATACTAGCACAGATACGCAGTATTTT.

The J gene is TRBJ2-3, the V gene TRBV4-1, with D possibly matching TRBD1 (5 bases). V lost 0 bases, J lost 2 bases, and 12 bases lay in between. The CDR3 spans 16 residues. Germline V CDR1 and CDR2: MGHRA, YSYEKL. The CDR3: CASSQESQGYTDTQYF. The CDR3 region has the DNA TGCGCCAGCAGCCAAGAATCCCAGGGCTACACAGATACGCAGTATTTT.

The rearrangement links TRBV7-8 to TRBJ1-5; the D gene is possibly TRBD1 (5 bases). The length of the CDR3 is 17 residues. Germline loops: CDR1 SGHVS, CDR2 FQNEAQ. Trimming stripped 2 bases from V and 6 bases from J, with 20 bases between. CDR3 nucleotide sequence: TGTGCCAGCAGCTTACCTATAGGCAGGGAAGTGGCTCAGCCCCAGCATTTT. Protein sequence: CASSLPIGREVAQPQHF.

V usage is TRBV13 and J usage is TRBJ2-7; a weak D match, TRBD1 (5 bases). Germline V gene data show CDR1 as PRHDT and CDR2 as FYEKMQ (reference sequence). This CDR3 region has 13 residues. V was trimmed by 7 bases and J by 2 bases, leaving 12 bases between them. The CDR3 region is CASNQGSTYEQYF. For the CDR3, the DNA is TGTGCCAGCAATCAGGGTAGTACCTACGAGCAGTACTTC.

V gene TRBV28 combines with J gene TRBJ2-5, with TRBD1 matching over 9 bases. This CDR3 is built from 13 residues. V was clipped by 6 bases and J by 2 bases; unmatched bases: 1. CDR1 is MDHEN, CDR2 SYDVKM, per germline. The CDR3 is CASRGTGQETQYF. The DNA of the CDR3 is TGTGCCAGCAGAGGGACAGGGCAAGAGACCCAGTACTTC.

The J gene is TRBJ1-1, the V gene TRBV30; no reliable D call. CDR1 GTSNPN and CDR2 SVGIG come from the germline V gene (reference sequence). V was trimmed by 7 bases and J by 5 bases, leaving 8 bases between them. This CDR3 contains 10 residues. The CDR3 loop is CAYGTTEAFF. The CDR3, as DNA: TGTGCCTACGGTACTACTGAAGCTTTCTTT. The full variable domain, rest sourced from reference TRBV30 and TRBJ1-1, is SQTIHQWPATLVQPVGSPLSLECTVEGTSNPNLYWYRQAAGRGLQLLFYSVGIGQISSEVPQNLSASRPQDRQFILSSKKLLLSDSGFYLCAYGTTEAFFGQGTRLTVV.

The chain carries TRBV5-1 and TRBJ2-5; D unclear. The V end was cut by 4 bases, the J end by 3 bases, with 7 bases between. This CDR3 comprises 12 residues. Germline V gene lookup returns CDR1 SGHRS and CDR2 YFSETQ. CDR3 region: CASSPNEETQYF. The CDR3 region has the DNA TGCGCCAGCAGCCCTAATGAAGAGACCCAGTACTTC.

The rearrangement joins TRBV13 to TRBJ2-3, with D possibly matching TRBD2 (6 bases). Trimming cost V 5 bases and J 4 bases, with 19 bases left between them. Germline V gene sequence: CDR1 PRHDT, CDR2 FYEKMQ (reference sequence). CDR3 length: 16 residues. CDR3 DNA sequence: TGTGCCAGCAGCCTTCTCCCGGGAGATTGGGCAGATACGCAGTATTTT. It translates to CASSLLPGDWADTQYF.

The V call is TRBV9, the J call TRBJ1-3, with a possible D match to TRBD1 (5 bases). CDR1 is SGDLS, CDR2 YYNGEE, per germline. CDR3 length: 15 residues. V was cut by 5 bases and J by 2 bases, with 14 bases left in between. The CDR3 coding sequence is TGTGCCAGCAGACGTGGGAGGGGTACTGGAAACACCATATATTTT. Translated: CASRRGRGTGNTIYF. Looking up the rest from reference TRBV9 and TRBJ1-3 gives the full variable domain: DSGVTQTPKHLITATGQRVTLRCSPRSGDLSVYWYQQSLDQGLQFLIQYYNGEERAKGNILERFSAQQFPDLHSELNLSSLELGDSALYFCASRRGRGTGNTIYFGEGSWLTVV.

V is TRBV18 and J is TRBJ1-1; possible D gene TRBD1, 5 bases. This CDR3 spans 18 amino acids. The V end was cut by 1 base, the J end by 0 bases, with 18 bases between. Germline CDR1 is KGHSH and CDR2 is LQKENI. The CDR3 sequence is CASSPLRGADSVNTEAFF. The CDR3 DNA is TGTGCCAGCTCACCACTCCGTGGGGCTGATAGTGTGAACACTGAAGCTTTCTTT. The complete variable domain, with remaining parts taken from reference TRBV18 and TRBJ1-1, reads NAGVMQNPRHLVRRRGQEARLRCSPMKGHSHVYWYRQLPEEGLKFMVYLQKENIIDESGMPKERFSAEFPKEGPSILRIQQVVRGDSAAYFCASSPLRGADSVNTEAFFGQGTRLTVV.

The rearrangement joins TRBV6-6 to TRBJ2-1; no reliable D call. With 6 bases removed from V and 2 bases from J, the gap between germline ends came to 5 bases. CDR1 MNHNY and CDR2 SVGAGI come from the germline V gene (reference sequence). The CDR3 contains 12 residues. CDR3 residues: CASSRPYNEQFF. CDR3 DNA: TGTGCCAGCAGCAGGCCCTACAATGAGCAGTTCTTC.

This chain connects TRBV19 to TRBJ1-2, with a weak D call TRBD1 (6 bases). CDR3 length equals 15 residues. Germline V CDR1 and CDR2: LNHDA, SQIVND (reference sequence). V gave up 6 bases and J gave up 12 bases, with 26 bases separating them. In DNA form, the CDR3 reads TGTGCCAGTAGGGCGACGGACAGAACCTACTATGGTGACACCTTC. This gives the protein CASRATDRTYYGDTF.

CDR3 in amino acids: CASSYSIGGRGAFF. The DNA for the CDR3 is TGTGCCAGCAGTTACTCGATCGGTGGCAGGGGAGCTTTCTTT. V is TRBV6-5 and J is TRBJ1-1, with a weak D call TRBD1 (6 bases). With 0 bases removed from V and 10 bases from J, the gap between germline ends came to 15 bases. The germline V gene has CDR1 MNHEY and CDR2 SVGAGI. This CDR3 has 14 residues.

V gene TRBV5-1 combines with J gene TRBJ2-2; 8 bases fit TRBD1. The V and J ends lost 7 bases and 1 base, in that order; junction bases with no gene match: 12. The CDR3 has 17 amino acids. Germline V gene sequence: CDR1 SGHRS, CDR2 YFSETQ. In DNA, the CDR3 is TGCGCCAGCGGGAGTCCCAGGACAGGGTTGAACACCGGGGAGCTGTTTTTT. Protein: CASGSPRTGLNTGELFF.

The rearrangement joins TRBV25-1 to TRBJ2-7, with a tentative D call TRBD1 (5 bases). The CDR3 runs 14 residues. V was trimmed by 3 bases and J by 3 bases, leaving 12 bases between them. Germline CDR1 MGHDK, CDR2 SYGVNS. CDR3 DNA sequence: TGTGCCAGCAGTGATACAGGAGCGATCTACGAGCAGTACTTC. Amino acids: CASSDTGAIYEQYF.

The J gene is TRBJ2-1, the V gene TRBV7-6, with 10 bases lining up with TRBD2. V shed 6 bases and J 7 bases; nucleotides not matched to a gene: 6. This CDR3 has 14 amino acids. Per germline, CDR1 SGHVS and CDR2 FNYEAQ. Written as DNA, the CDR3 is TGTGCCAGCAGTCGAGCGGGGGGGCCTAATGAGCAGTTCTTC. This encodes CASSRAGGPNEQFF.

The J gene is TRBJ2-5, the V gene TRBV7-2; 15 nucleotides match TRBD2. Judging by the DNA end, TRBJ2-7 fits better; the J call may be wrong. Germline V gene data show CDR1 as SGHTA and CDR2 as FQGNSA. The CDR3 is made up of 17 amino acids. CDR3 sequence: CASSSGLAGGLSYEQYF. The CDR3 DNA reads as TGTGCCAGCAGCTCGGGACTAGCGGGAGGTCTTTCCTACGAGCAGTACTTC.

The chain employs TRBV29-1 and TRBJ2-3; TRBD2 agrees at 8 bases. Germline CDR1 SQVTM, CDR2 ANQGSEA. This CDR3 has 15 residues. With V trimmed by 8 bases and J by 4 bases, 14 bases remained unmatched. The DNA of the CDR3 is TGCAGCTCCTCCCAGTTGGGGACTAGTGCAGATACGCAGTATTTT. Its translation is CSSSQLGTSADTQYF.

V and J are TRBV5-5 and TRBJ2-7; 10 bases map to TRBD2. Trimming removed 4 bases from V and 2 bases from J; junction bases left unmatched: 3. Looked up from germline, CDR1 is SGHKS and CDR2 is YYEKEE (reference sequence). The CDR3 is 14 amino acids. The CDR3 nucleotides are TGTGCCAGCAGCCAAGGACTAGCGGCCTACGAGCAGTACTTC. Protein: CASSQGLAAYEQYF. The whole variable domain, filled in from reference TRBV5-5 and TRBJ2-7, reads DAGVTQSPTHLIKTRGQQVTLRCSPISGHKSVSWYQQVLGQGPQFIFQYYEKEERGRGNFPDRFSARQFPNYSSELNVNALLLGDSALYLCASSQGLAAYEQYFGPGTRLTVT.

This chain uses TRBV11-2 with TRBJ1-3; D not certain. V lost 0 bases and J 11 bases, leaving 11 bases between the germline ends. This CDR3 spans 13 amino acids. Germline V gives CDR1 SGHAT, CDR2 FQNNGV. CDR3 amino acids: CASSLEIERPIYF. The CDR3 bases are TGTGCCAGCAGCTTAGAGATCGAGCGCCCCATATATTTT.

The J gene is TRBJ1-1, the V gene TRBV2; tentatively, D is TRBD1 (5 bases). In germline, CDR1 is SNHLY, CDR2 FYNNEI. This CDR3 has 14 residues. V lost 7 bases and J 5 bases, leaving 17 bases between the germline ends. This CDR3 is CASTVGGQGTEAFF. DNA for the CDR3: TGTGCCAGCACTGTGGGTGGGCAGGGAACTGAAGCTTTCTTT. Drawing the rest from reference TRBV2 and TRBJ1-1, the complete variable domain is EPEVTQTPSHQVTQMGQEVILRCVPISNHLYFYWYRQILGQKVEFLVSFYNNEISEKSEIFDDQFSVERPDGSNFTLKIRSTKLEDSAMYFCASTVGGQGTEAFFGQGTRLTVV.

V and J are TRBV9 and TRBJ2-7; TRBD2 aligns across 7 bases. V trimming: 2 bases; J trimming: 3 bases; junction bases outside the gene matches: 8. Germline assignment: CDR1 SGDLS and CDR2 YYNGEE. The CDR3 has 15 amino acids. The CDR3 sequence is CASSVGGTVNYEQYF. CDR3 sequence (DNA): TGTGCCAGCAGCGTCGGGGGGACGGTCAACTACGAGCAGTACTTC.

J is TRBJ1-1 and V is TRBV7-9; D gene uncertain. V was trimmed by 3 bases and J by 4 bases, leaving 9 bases between them. This CDR3 comprises 13 residues. In germline, CDR1 is SEHNR, CDR2 FQNEAQ (reference sequence). Here the CDR3 DNA reads TGTGCCAGCAGCTTCTGGGGAGGCACTGAAGCTTTCTTT. Its translation: CASSFWGGTEAFF.

The V and J genes are TRBV28 and TRBJ2-7; TRBD2 aligns across 8 bases. This CDR3 has 14 residues. Germline V lookup: CDR1 MDHEN, CDR2 SYDVKM. The V segment lost 6 bases and the J segment 4 bases; nucleotides outside the gene matches: 8. The CDR3 protein is CASRLPIAGYEQYF. The CDR3 region has the DNA TGTGCCAGCAGGCTCCCGATAGCGGGATACGAGCAGTACTTC.

CDR3 region: CSVDGGGGNQPQHF. The CDR3 nucleotides read TGCAGCGTTGATGGAGGGGGGGGCAATCAGCCCCAGCATTTT. The gene calls are TRBV29-1 and TRBJ1-5; a possible D gene is TRBD1 (6 bases). V was trimmed by 3 bases and J by 2 bases, leaving 11 bases between them. The CDR3 loop spans 14 amino acids. The germline gives CDR1 SQVTM, CDR2 ANQGSEA. The variable domain in full, completed from reference TRBV29-1 and TRBJ1-5, reads SAVISQKPSRDICQRGTSLTIQCQVDSQVTMMFWYRQQPGQSLTLIATANQGSEATYESGFVIDKFPISRPNLTFSTLTVSNMSPEDSSIYLCSVDGGGGNQPQHFGDGTRLSIL.

The chain uses TRBV9 and TRBJ2-5; 10 bases are shared with TRBD2. The length of the CDR3 is 18 residues. The V and J ends lost 0 bases and 2 bases, in that order; junction bases with no gene match: 10. Germline V gene lookup returns CDR1 SGDLS and CDR2 YYNGEE. The CDR3, as DNA: TGTGCCAGCAGCGTAGGGCTAGCGGGGGCGATATTACAAGAGACCCAGTACTTC. It specifies CASSVGLAGAILQETQYF.

This clone was observed a handful of times. The V call is TRBV5-1, the J call TRBJ1-2; D may be TRBD1 (6 bases). Trimming stripped 0 bases from V and 4 bases from J, with 13 bases between. Germline V gives CDR1 SGHRS, CDR2 YFSETQ. This CDR3 is built from 15 residues. CDR3 sequence reads: CASSLVPRQVYGYTF. CDR3 nucleotides: TGCGCCAGCAGCTTGGTACCTCGACAGGTCTATGGCTACACCTTC.

This clone was observed a handful of times. This chain joins TRBV5-1 and TRBJ1-2; a weak D match, TRBD1 (6 bases). Germline V lookup: CDR1 SGHRS, CDR2 YFSETQ. The length of the CDR3 is 13 residues. Trimming took 6 bases from V and 6 from J, leaving 15 bases between them. CDR3 amino acids: CASNHQGSDGYTF. As DNA, the CDR3 is TGCGCCAGCAATCATCAGGGGTCCGATGGCTACACCTTC. Based on the CDR3 plus reference TRBV5-1 and TRBJ1-2, the full variable domain is KAGVTQTPRYLIKTRGQQVTLSCSPISGHRSVSWYQQTPGQGLQFLFEYFSETQRNKGNFPGRFSGRQFSNSRSEMNVSTLELGDSALYLCASNHQGSDGYTFGSGTRLTVV.

This clone showed up just a few times. The V call is TRBV13, the J call TRBJ2-7; 8 bases map to TRBD1. Germline trimming cut 2 bases from V and 4 bases from J; bases unmatched to any gene: 4. Looked up from germline, CDR1 is PRHDT and CDR2 is FYEKMQ (reference sequence). The CDR3 extends over 14 amino acids. The CDR3 DNA follows: TGTGCCAGCAGCTTAAGGGACAGGAGGTACGAGCAGTACTTC. This codes for CASSLRDRRYEQYF.